The 26 T cell receptor beta chains below were found in one sample sequenced in a study of T cell responses to AZD1222 COVID-19 vaccine. Measured with immunoSEQ multiplex PCR; TCRdb has only the in-frame clones, and not every one. The table has fewer than 120,000 clones, under 95% seen once. The sequences come from peripheral blood, collected on day 0 of AZD1222 vaccination. Receptors originate from an adult in good health.

CDR3 region: CASRNPGLNEKLFF. For the CDR3, the DNA is TGTGCCAGCAGGAATCCGGGGCTTAATGAAAAACTGTTTTTT. The chain carries TRBV27 and TRBJ1-4; possibly TRBD1 for D (5 bases). In germline, CDR1 is MNHEY, CDR2 SMNVEV (reference sequence). V lost 6 bases to trimming and J lost 4 bases, with 12 bases between them. The CDR3 runs 14 residues.

With respect to this clone: The same CDR3 is also encoded by other DNA sequences in this sample. The chain employs TRBV9 and TRBJ1-1; tentatively, D is TRBD1 (6 bases). The CDR3 is made up of 15 amino acids. Trimming pared 0 bases from V and 0 bases from J, leaving 9 bases between. Per the germline V gene, CDR1 is SGDLS and CDR2 is YYNGEE. In nucleotides, the CDR3 is TGTGCCAGCAGCGTAGTCGCAGGGGTGAACACTGAAGCTTTCTTT. Its translation is CASSVVAGVNTEAFF. The complete variable domain, with remaining parts taken from reference TRBV9 and TRBJ1-1, reads DSGVTQTPKHLITATGQRVTLRCSPRSGDLSVYWYQQSLDQGLQFLIQYYNGEERAKGNILERFSAQQFPDLHSELNLSSLELGDSALYFCASSVVAGVNTEAFFGQGTRLTVV.

This chain joins TRBV19 and TRBJ2-7; 13 bases agree with TRBD2. Losses at the gene ends were 5 bases for V and 0 bases for J; bases not matched to a gene: 4. In germline, CDR1 is LNHDA, CDR2 SQIVND (reference sequence). This CDR3 has 16 amino acids. In DNA, the CDR3 is TGTGCCAGTAGTTTGGGACTAGCGGGGAGCTCCTACGAGCAGTACTTC. Its protein is CASSLGLAGSSYEQYF. The full variable domain, its missing parts supplied by reference TRBV19 and TRBJ2-7, is DGGITQSPKYLFRKEGQNVTLSCEQNLNHDAMYWYRQDPGQGLRLIYYSQIVNDFQKGDIAEGYSVSREKKESFPLTVTSAQKNPTAFYLCASSLGLAGSSYEQYFGPGTRLTVT.

The V gene is TRBV25-1, the J gene TRBJ1-3, with D maybe TRBD1 (6 bases). The CDR3 is 16 residues long. The germline V gene encodes CDR1 MGHDK and CDR2 SYGVNS. Trimming removed 6 bases from V and 4 bases from J, with 19 bases in between. CDR3 residues: CASRRSGGARGNTIYF. Here the CDR3 DNA reads TGTGCCAGCAGAAGATCGGGGGGCGCGAGGGGAAACACCATATATTTT.

The CDR3 DNA reads TGTGCCAGCTATCAAGGGGGAAAACTGTTTTTT. The encoded protein is CASYQGGKLFF. The chain employs TRBV7-9 and TRBJ1-4; perhaps TRBD1 as D (6 bases). The CDR3 consists of 11 residues. The V gene lost 8 bases and the J gene lost 10 bases, with 11 bases spanning the gap. CDR1 is SEHNR and CDR2 is FQNEAQ in the germline V gene (reference sequence). The full variable domain, completed using reference TRBV7-9 and TRBJ1-4, is DTGVSQNPRHKITKRGQNVTFRCDPISEHNRLYWYRQTLGQGPEFLTYFQNEAQLEKSRLLSDRFSAERPKGSFSTLEIQRTEQGDSAMYLCASYQGGKLFFGSGTQLSVL.

The chain has TRBV20-1 and TRBJ1-1; D gene uncertain. Germline V gene sequence: CDR1 DFQATT, CDR2 SNEGSKA (reference sequence). CDR3 size: 11 residues. V lost 7 bases to trimming and J lost 1 base, with 7 bases between them. The CDR3 DNA follows: TGCAGTGTCCCCGGGAACACTGAAGCTTTCTTT. Translating gives CSVPGNTEAFF.

This clone was observed a single time. The chain carries TRBV5-1 and TRBJ1-5; TRBD1 aligns across 9 bases. The V segment lost 0 bases and the J segment 2 bases; nucleotides outside the gene matches: 9. Per the germline V gene, CDR1 is SGHRS and CDR2 is YFSETQ. The CDR3 loop spans 18 amino acids. The CDR3 region has the DNA TGCGCCAGCAGCTTGGACCCACAGGGGGCTCTGGGCAATCAGCCCCAGCATTTT. Encoded protein: CASSLDPQGALGNQPQHF.

The chain has TRBV5-4 and TRBJ1-4; D perhaps matches TRBD1 (5 bases). Germline-derived CDR1 and CDR2 are SGHNT and YYREEE (reference sequence). The CDR3 runs 15 residues. The ends were cut back, 1 base at V and 8 bases at J, with 15 bases in the middle. In nucleotides, the CDR3 is TGTGCCAGCAGCTTGCGGGGCCCCGGGCAAGAAAAACTGTTTTTT. It codes for CASSLRGPGQEKLFF.

The CDR3 DNA reads TGTGCCAGCAGAGACAGAGACACTGGAAACACCATATATTTT. Protein product: CASRDRDTGNTIYF. The V call is TRBV25-1, the J call TRBJ1-3; tentative D call: TRBD1 (5 bases). CDR1 and CDR2 (germline): MGHDK, SYGVNS. This CDR3 has 14 amino acids. V lost 6 bases and J lost 2, with 11 bases in between.

The rearrangement uses TRBV6-2 or TRBV6-3 and TRBJ1-1; 7 bases match TRBD1. The CDR3 length is 14 residues. From germline, CDR1 is MNHEY and CDR2 SVGEGT. The V segment lost 5 bases and the J segment 6 bases; nucleotides outside the gene matches: 9. In DNA form, the CDR3 reads TGTGCCAGCAGTCCGGGACAGCCGAATCCTGAAGCTTTCTTT. It codes for CASSPGQPNPEAFF.

The genes are TRBV5-5 and TRBJ1-5, with TRBD1 matching over 7 bases. Germline V gives CDR1 SGHKS, CDR2 YYEKEE (reference sequence). J lost 7 bases, V lost 3 bases, and 10 bases had no gene match. The CDR3 spans 15 residues. CDR3 protein: CASSSTGQELQPQHF. CDR3 bases: TGTGCCAGCAGCTCGACCGGACAGGAGCTACAGCCCCAGCATTTT.

V usage is TRBV6-2 or TRBV6-3 and J usage is TRBJ1-2, with a tentative D call TRBD1 (5 bases). This CDR3 has 14 amino acids. V gave up 7 bases and J gave up 3 bases, with 15 bases separating them. Per germline, CDR1 MNHEY and CDR2 SVGEGT. The CDR3 nucleotides are TGTGCCAGCACCCCAGCGGGGGTCTACTATGGCTACACCTTC. Protein sequence: CASTPAGVYYGYTF.

The chain combines TRBV3-1 (or the pseudogene TRBV3-2) with TRBJ1-6; TRBD1 agrees at 11 bases. V gave up 4 bases and J gave up 7 bases; unmatched junction bases: 3. Germline CDR1 and CDR2: LGHDT and YNNKEL (reference sequence). The CDR3 loop spans 15 amino acids. This CDR3 reads CASSPRDRGNSPLHF. The CDR3 DNA reads as TGTGCCAGCAGCCCCAGGGACAGGGGGAATTCACCCCTCCACTTT.

The chain couples TRBV19 to TRBJ1-5; possibly TRBD1 for D (5 bases). Trimming removed 7 bases at V and 7 bases at J, with 14 bases between. This CDR3 contains 13 residues. Germline loops: CDR1 LNHDA, CDR2 SQIVND (reference sequence). The chain's CDR3 is CASKIRGEQPQHF. CDR3 nucleotide sequence: TGTGCCAGTAAGATTCGGGGGGAACAGCCCCAGCATTTT.

The chain carries TRBV5-4 and TRBJ2-1, with D perhaps TRBD1 (5 bases). The length of the CDR3 is 13 residues. Per the germline V gene, CDR1 is SGHNT and CDR2 is YYREEE (reference sequence). Trimming left V 1 base short and J 6 bases short, with 8 bases between. The CDR3 region is CASSLTQANEQFF. DNA for the CDR3: TGTGCCAGCAGCTTGACACAGGCCAATGAGCAGTTCTTC.

This chain connects TRBV23-1 to TRBJ1-5, with D possibly TRBD1 on 5 matching bases. TRBV23-1 is assigned to the ORF class and has an uncertain function. The CDR3 has 16 residues. V lost 1 base and J lost 3, with 13 bases in between. As DNA, the CDR3 is TGCGCCAGCAGTCAATTTCCGGGGGAAATCAATCAGCCCCAGCATTTT. It yields the protein CASSQFPGEINQPQHF.

CDR3 sequence reads: CASSSDLGGAETQYF. The CDR3 bases are TGTGCCAGCAGCTCGGACCTCGGGGGTGCTGAGACCCAGTACTTC. This chain connects TRBV11-2 to TRBJ2-5; TRBD2 might be the D (6 bases). The CDR3 is 15 amino acids. Germline V gene data show CDR1 as SGHAT and CDR2 as FQNNGV. With 4 bases removed from V and 5 bases from J, the gap between germline ends came to 17 bases.

This chain links TRBV10-1 with TRBJ1-6; 7 nucleotides match TRBD1. The V segment lost 3 bases and the J segment 7 bases; nucleotides outside the gene matches: 0. The CDR3 contains 13 residues. CDR1 is WNHNN, CDR2 SYGVQD, per germline (reference sequence). The CDR3 is CASSDRGNSPLHF. The CDR3 bases are TGCGCCAGCAGTGACAGGGGGAATTCACCCCTCCACTTT.

The rearrangement links TRBV4-1 to TRBJ1-5; TRBD1 matches at 7 bases. Germline loops: CDR1 MGHRA, CDR2 YSYEKL. J gave up 3 bases and V 3 bases, and 5 bases lay outside the gene matches. The CDR3 extends over 15 amino acids. For the CDR3, the DNA is TGCGCCAGCAGCCACCCAGGGGGGTACAATCAGCCCCAGCATTTT. Amino acid sequence: CASSHPGGYNQPQHF.

The chain is built from TRBV5-8 and TRBJ2-5; TRBD1 matches 7 bases. This CDR3 contains 15 residues. With 2 bases clipped from V and 4 bases from J, the junction kept 8 bases outside the gene matches. Per the germline V gene, CDR1 is SGHTS and CDR2 is YDEGEE. CDR3 nucleotides: TGTGCCAGCAGCTTAGGAAAACACAGGGGAGAGACCCAGTACTTC. It yields the protein CASSLGKHRGETQYF. Full variable domain (remainder filled in from reference TRBV5-8 and TRBJ2-5): EAGVTQSPTHLIKTRGQQATLRCSPISGHTSVYWYQQALGLGLQFLLWYDEGEERNRGNFPPRFSGRQFPNYSSELNVNALELEDSALYLCASSLGKHRGETQYFGPGTRLLVL.

This sequence joins TRBV19 and TRBJ1-5, with 7 bases identical to TRBD1. Germline assignment: CDR1 LNHDA and CDR2 SQIVND (reference sequence). V dropped 7 bases and J dropped 6; count of bases not matched to a gene: 15. The CDR3 has 16 amino acids. The CDR3 nucleotides are TGTGCCAGTAAAGGGGGACAGCGAGGAATGGGTCAGCCCCAGCATTTT. It encodes CASKGGQRGMGQPQHF.

The chain employs TRBV3-1 (or the pseudogene TRBV3-2) and TRBJ2-3; no definite D call. The germline V gene encodes CDR1 LGHDT and CDR2 YNNKEL (reference sequence). The germline V and J ends were trimmed by 5 bases and 0 bases, with 9 bases remaining between them. This CDR3 spans 14 amino acids. The CDR3 nucleotides read TGTGCCAGCAGCTCACACACTAGCACAGATACGCAGTATTTT. Translating it yields CASSSHTSTDTQYF.

The chain employs TRBV27 and TRBJ1-4; D perhaps matches TRBD1 (6 bases). CDR1 MNHEY and CDR2 SMNVEV come from the germline V gene (reference sequence). The CDR3 is 15 residues long. V was clipped by 7 bases and J by 4 bases, with 16 bases between them. The CDR3 protein is CASTRGGYGNEKLFF. In DNA, the CDR3 is TGTGCCAGCACTCGGGGGGGCTACGGTAATGAAAAACTGTTTTTT.

This rearrangement joins TRBV13 to TRBJ1-1; D is perhaps TRBD1 (5 bases). The germline V and J ends were trimmed by 3 bases and 1 base, with 9 bases remaining between them. The germline gives CDR1 PRHDT, CDR2 FYEKMQ (reference sequence). This CDR3 comprises 14 residues. CDR3 DNA sequence: TGTGCCAGCAGCTTCCCTCAGGGGAACACTGAAGCTTTCTTT. Its translation is CASSFPQGNTEAFF.

The chain couples TRBV19 to TRBJ1-2; D ambiguous. Germline CDR1 and CDR2: LNHDA and SQIVND (reference sequence). This CDR3 has 12 amino acids. The ends were cut back, 5 bases at V and 4 bases at J, with 8 bases in the middle. CDR3 in DNA: TGTGCCAGTAGTGAGGATTTCTATGGCTACACCTTC. It specifies CASSEDFYGYTF.

This rearrangement joins TRBV10-1 to TRBJ2-7; no clear D. V was shortened by 0 bases and J by 2 bases, with 5 bases between the two germline ends. CDR1 is WNHNN and CDR2 is SYGVQD in the germline V gene (reference sequence). This CDR3 comprises 13 residues. The CDR3 sequence is CASSESGTYEQYF. The DNA of the CDR3 is TGCGCCAGCAGTGAGTCAGGGACCTACGAGCAGTACTTC.